This T cell receptor beta chain derives from a study of cytomegalovirus exposure and HLA in healthy donors. About the study: In an early release, HLA-typed donors contributed tens of millions of unique TCR sequences.

The PCR had 60 Vbeta and 13 Jbeta primers. Profiled with immunoSEQ multiplex PCR; TCRdb holds only in-frame clones, not every one. Here the sample spans about 160,000 clones, around 78% being singletons. Concerning this clone: What it binds is unknown.

The ends were cut back, 2 bases at V and 2 bases at J, with 8 bases in the middle. Germline-derived CDR1 and CDR2 are SGHRS and YFSETQ. The CDR3 runs 13 residues. Whole-study findings and limits: A later analysis linked a missense DCLRE1C variant to TCR beta V- and J-gene trimming.

As for the donors, each was a healthy bone marrow donor. Sampled while nominally healthy, donors likely had unrecorded immune exposures. Sample: PBMCs. The TCR was taken from a man between 35 and 55 years old in good health and CMV-seronegative. V usage is TRBV5-1 and J usage is TRBJ2-7; TRBD2 might be the D (6 bases). The CDR3 here is CASSFREAYEQYF. The CDR3 DNA sequence: TGCGCCAGCAGCTTCAGGGAGGCCTACGAGCAGTACTTC.